These 17 T cell receptor beta chains came from one sample sequenced in a study of cytomegalovirus exposure and HLA in healthy donors. PCR used 60 Vbeta primers and 13 Jbeta primers. TCRdb's table, derived via immunoSEQ multiplex PCR, lists solely in-frame clones and lacks some. The sample holds some 150,000 clones, 9.7% seen once. Sequencing was carried out using PBMCs. The source of these receptors is a man aged 50-59 years in good health and CMV-seronegative.

The V and J genes are TRBV7-9 and TRBJ2-1; the match to TRBD2 covers 10 bases. The CDR3 has 16 amino acids. The ends lost 5 bases at V and 4 bases at J; junction bases unmatched: 8. The germline V gene encodes CDR1 SEHNR and CDR2 FQNEAQ (reference sequence). CDR3 in amino acids: CASSPYSGGIYNEQFF. CDR3 DNA sequence: TGTGCCAGCAGCCCCTATAGCGGGGGGATTTACAATGAGCAGTTCTTC.

The rearrangement uses TRBV7-3 and TRBJ2-1; 10 bases line up with TRBD2. Trimming took 0 bases from V and 2 from J; bases not matched to a gene: 13. The CDR3 totals 20 residues. Germline values: CDR1 SGHTA, CDR2 FQGTGA. Written as DNA, the CDR3 is TGTGCCAGCAGCTTAACGCGGGCAGCGGGGGGGCTTGGGACCTACAATGAGCAGTTCTTC. Amino acids: CASSLTRAAGGLGTYNEQFF.

This clone was found a few times. The rearrangement joins TRBV28 to TRBJ1-2; D not resolved. The CDR3 has 15 amino acids. Germline-derived CDR1 and CDR2 are MDHEN and SYDVKM. V was cut by 2 bases and J by 4 bases, with 14 bases left in between. The CDR3 protein is CASSLGGVGSYGYTF. DNA for the CDR3: TGTGCCAGCAGTTTAGGAGGTGTGGGCAGCTATGGCTACACCTTC.

V and J are TRBV4-2 and TRBJ2-5; possible D gene TRBD2, 7 bases. Germline V CDR1 and CDR2: LGHNA, YNFKEQ. The germline V and J ends were trimmed by 0 bases and 4 bases, with 15 bases remaining between them. This CDR3 is built from 16 residues. The CDR3 sequence: CASSQEVGGASETQYF. The CDR3 region has the DNA TGTGCCAGCAGCCAAGAGGTGGGGGGGGCCTCAGAGACCCAGTACTTC.

In its sample, this clone was seen a few times. The V gene is TRBV18, the J gene TRBJ2-2; unclear D gene. The V gene lost 3 bases and the J gene lost 3 bases, with 8 bases spanning the gap. Germline CDR1 KGHSH, CDR2 LQKENI. This CDR3 contains 14 residues. DNA for the CDR3: TGTGCCAGCTCACCCCCCTTTGACACCGGGGAGCTGTTTTTT. The encoded protein is CASSPPFDTGELFF.

This clone has a handful of counts. The J gene is TRBJ1-2, the V gene TRBV28, with 7 bases matching TRBD1. The CDR3 totals 13 residues. J lost 6 bases, V lost 6 bases, and 7 bases had no gene match. Germline CDR1 reads MDHEN; CDR2 reads SYDVKM. The CDR3: CASRGGAIDGYTF. The CDR3 nucleotides are TGTGCCAGCAGAGGGGGCGCGATCGATGGCTACACCTTC.

The sample holds a few counts of this clone. J is TRBJ2-1 and V is TRBV6-5; 9 positions agree with TRBD2. The J segment lost 1 base and the V segment lost 7 bases, leaving 5 bases of the junction unmatched. Germline values: CDR1 MNHEY, CDR2 SVGAGI. This CDR3 comprises 15 residues. CDR3 loop: CASNLREGSYNEQFF. CDR3 bases: TGTGCCAGCAATTTGCGGGAGGGATCCTACAATGAGCAGTTCTTC.

This clone was seen a handful of times. The chain joins TRBV28 to TRBJ2-7; TRBD2 matches 12 bases. This CDR3 spans 14 amino acids. CDR1 is MDHEN and CDR2 is SYDVKM in the germline V gene. With V trimmed by 6 bases and J by 2 bases, 2 bases remained unmatched. CDR3 bases: TGTGCCAGCAGGCTAGCGGGAGGGACCTACGAGCAGTACTTC. Translating it yields CASRLAGGTYEQYF.

On this clone itself: The sample holds other DNA sequences that translate to the same CDR3. The rearrangement links TRBV18 to TRBJ1-1, with D unresolved. The germline gives CDR1 KGHSH, CDR2 LQKENI. The CDR3 runs 12 residues. V lost 6 bases and J lost 5, with 10 bases in between. CDR3 amino acids: CASSPAGTEAFF. As DNA, the CDR3 is TGTGCCAGCTCCCCCGCAGGAACTGAAGCTTTCTTT.

This clone was detected only a few times. V is TRBV6-5 and J is TRBJ2-7; TRBD2 is a possible D gene (5 bases). The CDR3 spans 16 residues. Germline-derived CDR1 and CDR2 are MNHEY and SVGAGI. The V end was cut by 0 bases, the J end by 3 bases, with 15 bases between. For the CDR3, the DNA is TGTGCCAGCAGTTACTCAAGTAAGCCGGGGATCTACGAGCAGTACTTC. This encodes CASSYSSKPGIYEQYF.

V usage is TRBV5-1 and J usage is TRBJ2-3, with 10 bases lining up with TRBD2. With 4 bases clipped from V and 4 bases from J, the junction kept 6 bases outside the gene matches. The germline V gene encodes CDR1 SGHRS and CDR2 YFSETQ. This CDR3 contains 15 residues. The DNA for the CDR3 is TGCGCCAGCAGCGAGGGACTAGCGTTCCCAGATACGCAGTATTTT. It specifies CASSEGLAFPDTQYF.

The chain is built from TRBV29-1 and TRBJ1-4; D might be TRBD1 (6 bases). The CDR3 is made up of 15 amino acids. V was pared by 3 bases and J by 7 bases, with 18 bases between. CDR1 SQVTM and CDR2 ANQGSEA come from the germline V gene. The CDR3 loop is CSVESRGGRGEKLFF. CDR3 nucleotide sequence: TGCAGCGTTGAGAGCAGGGGTGGTCGGGGTGAAAAACTGTTTTTT.

This chain uses TRBV2 with TRBJ2-5; D remains unclear. This CDR3 is 14 amino acids long. CDR1 SNHLY and CDR2 FYNNEI come from the germline V gene. V was cut by 6 bases and J by 5 bases, with 16 bases left in between. The CDR3 protein is CASRPLTPIETQYF. The CDR3 coding sequence is TGTGCCAGCAGACCGCTTACTCCTATTGAGACCCAGTACTTC.

The CDR3 reads CASSLGLGGGDEQYF. The CDR3 bases are TGTGCCAGCAGCTTAGGACTAGGGGGGGGCGACGAGCAGTACTTC. V is TRBV7-9 and J is TRBJ2-7, with D tentatively TRBD2 (7 bases). CDR3 length: 15 residues. V gave up 1 base and J gave up 5 bases, with 15 bases separating them. In germline, CDR1 is SEHNR, CDR2 FQNEAQ (reference sequence).

The gene calls are TRBV5-1 and TRBJ1-1; 7 bases fit TRBD1. The CDR3 is made up of 16 amino acids. From germline, CDR1 is SGHRS and CDR2 YFSETQ. The V and J ends lost 4 bases and 0 bases, in that order; junction bases with no gene match: 9. CDR3 in amino acids: CASSPTPGQMNTEAFF. DNA for the CDR3: TGCGCCAGCAGCCCTACCCCGGGACAGATGAACACTGAAGCTTTCTTT.

This clone was seen more than once but under ten times. As DNA, the CDR3 is TGCGCCAGCGGCTCGACAGGGGGCTACACTGAAGCTTTCTTT. It encodes CASGSTGGYTEAFF. The chain recombines TRBV5-1 with TRBJ1-1, with TRBD1 identical over 10 bases. This CDR3 region has 14 residues. J lost 3 bases, V lost 7 bases, and 6 bases had no gene match. Looked up from germline, CDR1 is SGHRS and CDR2 is YFSETQ.

CDR3 sequence (DNA): TGTGCCAGCAGCTTGGCCCGGGGGGCCTACGAGCAGTACTTC. It yields the protein CASSLARGAYEQYF. The chain combines TRBV5-4 with TRBJ2-7, with 7 bases lining up with TRBD2. After removal of 0 bases from V and 2 bases from J, the junction contained 2 bases not matched to a gene. The germline V gene has CDR1 SGHNT and CDR2 YYREEE (reference sequence). The CDR3 extends over 14 amino acids.